What follows describes a single T cell receptor beta chain. Its antigen is not known. The data stem from a study of T-cell reconstitution after alpha-beta-depleted transplantation in children. Study-wide findings and caveats: Reportedly, alpha-beta T cells present about two months post-transplant originated from several hundred expanded clones of graft origin. T-cell numbers and diversity one year post-transplant derived largely from freshly generated T cells.

Unmatched junction bases numbered 12, after V lost 6 bases and J lost 4 bases. This CDR3 region has 16 residues. Researchers prepared the TCRbeta library using unique molecular identifiers, the study reports. TCRdb recomputed calls from the PCR reads with MiXCR, one row per CDR3 protein. The sample records about 900,000 distinct CDR3 sequences, around 30% being singletons. The sequence was obtained from a boy less than two years old who had a stem cell transplant for SCID, so the T cells may come from the graft donor. The sequences come from PBMCs, mostly from graft donor cells, collected 360 days after TCRalphabeta/CD19-depleted stem cell transplant. The chain carries TRBV12-3 or TRBV12-4 and TRBJ1-3; 7 nucleotides line up with TRBD1. CDR3: CASSPGRQGLGNTIYF. The CDR3 nucleotides are TGTGCCAGCAGCCCAGGTCGACAGGGTCTCGGAAACACCATATATTTT.